Sequencing of this T cell receptor beta chain was carried out in a study of cytomegalovirus exposure and HLA in healthy donors (dated by TCRdb to about 2017). About the investigation overall: An earlier analysis of approximately 600 of the donors reported approximately 290 Gb of sequence data and 100 million to 130 million unique TCR beta sequences from some 180 million T cells. Roughly 300 gigabases of sequencing data and around 80 million unique TCR sequences made up an early release that covered approximately 620 HLA-typed donors. Among the roughly 400 genotyped donors, about 83% belonged to the genetic ancestry cluster associated with self-reported Caucasian donors. The study aimed to test whether cataloging public T cell receptors could reveal signatures of past pathogen exposure. The study profiled the T cell repertoires of around 700 subjects by immunosequencing and related them to cytomegalovirus serostatus. A separate validation cohort of 90 to 150 different subjects was used in addition to the 666-subject first cohort. To predict cytomegalovirus infection status, the study brought together high-throughput TCR immunosequencing, statistical association of individual TCRs with disease status, and machine learning. A later analysis re-examined previously published TCR beta repertoires from 600 to 700 donors and added high-resolution HLA genotyping to investigate patterns of TCR occurrence. Rather than drawing on any new phenotypic data, the later analysis identified candidate immune exposures from TCR beta sequences and the way those sequences occurred across donors. An earlier analysis of around 580 of the donors used high-throughput TCR beta sequencing to judge whether each TCR beta V gene segment behaved as functional or pseudogenic. Alongside the repertoire data, information on donor age, sex, ethnicity and CMV serostatus was compiled. A later genetic analysis took genome-wide SNP genotypes for about three fifths of the roughly 700 donors and used that subset as a discovery cohort. Every repertoire in the discovery cohort had been generated on one and the same sequencing platform. Class I and class II HLA loci were covered by the typing at four-digit resolution. The number of donors typed differed by locus, with roughly 629-640 for A, B, C, DRB1 and DQB1, around 500 for DQA1, 600 to 610 for DPA1, and 450 to 480 for DPB1. A few DR-DQ haplotypes were treated as single units for association and clustering because of strong linkage in the cohort. Among around 400 genotyped donors of the cohort, an average of approximately 200,000 unique TCR beta nucleotide sequences was sequenced per donor, of which about 18% were non-productive. The full study reports these points: It was suggested by the authors that the approach could potentially be generalized to other disease states and immunological phenotypes. In the study, around 150 TCR beta chains were listed as associated with cytomegalovirus. A further reported finding was that TCR beta sequences accurately predicted the HLA-A and HLA-B alleles for most subjects in the first cohort. A cluster of highly shared sequence variants was judged likely to represent a technical artifact of the sequencing pipeline. In an earlier analysis of more than 500 of the donors, most TCR beta V segments appeared in productive rearrangements about 87% or about 30% of the time, broadly matching IMGT annotations. According to a later analysis, TCR association rates differed among HLA loci, with DRB1 alleles showing the most associated TCRs and HLA-C alleles showing the fewest. The presence/absence analyses assumed that sequencing depth was roughly uniform across donors, and that assumption may not be true. In a later analysis, most CMV-associated TCR beta chains were found to appear HLA-restricted, with HLA associations seemingly driven largely by CMV exposure. Immune exposure information for the cohort was limited to CMV serostatus. This cohort had only TCR beta chains sequenced, and the lack of alpha or paired-chain data limited which features could be detected. Compared with equally common non-associated chains, HLA-associated TCR beta chains in a later analysis were more clonally expanded and had lower generation probabilities. Most TCR sequences were seen in very few donors, while some public TCRs were found in many individuals. In vitro tests confirmed that a few of the cytomegalovirus-associated TCR beta chains recognize cytomegalovirus antigens. When HLA alleles, especially DR and DQ, strongly co-occurred, attributing TCR associations to individual alleles was difficult. A later genetic analysis associated a missense DCLRE1C variant with V-gene and J-gene trimming of TCR beta chains, and an independent cohort replicated the association. Because counts were too low, seventeen rarely observed V segments, including chromosome 9 orphons, were excluded from the earlier analysis of fewer than 650 of the donors. Cytomegalovirus status was reported to be diagnosed by the classifier with high specificity and sensitivity in both the original and validation cohorts. At a false discovery rate of 0.05, a later analysis linked 16,951 TCR beta sequences to specific HLA alleles. Because HLA typing was unavailable for some donors at each locus, only the typed subset was used in association tests. In a later genetic analysis, fewer N-insertions in productive TCRs were reported among donors in an Asian-associated ancestry cluster than the roughly 640-donor mean. Correlated functional status among segregating V segments might be attributable to linkage disequilibrium, but an unknown experimental factor could not be ruled out. According to a later analysis, parvovirus B19, influenza, CMV and Epstein-Barr virus appeared linked to several top co-occurrence clusters.

The cohort was made up of roughly 670 healthy bone marrow donors. Cohort members were all nominally healthy when sampled, although unrecorded immune exposures were likely present. The donor tested CMV seronegative and was one of the 352 seronegative cohort members. Every donor gave a peripheral blood sample, and the peripheral blood mononuclear cells from that sample were used for TCR beta sequencing. Genomic DNA extraction from the blood cell samples was performed with the Qiagen DNeasy Blood Extraction Kit. The method behind the library was the immunoSEQ multiplex PCR assay. The multiplex PCR relied on a mix of 60 forward primers for TCR Vbeta segments and 13 reverse primers for TCR Jbeta segments. The CDR3 region of rearranged TCR beta genes was amplified from genomic DNA by a multiplex PCR assay. Amplified TCR beta libraries were sequenced as 87-base-pair reads on the Illumina HiSeq System. As for the original processing: Across the 500 to 750 repertoires, a later analysis counted roughly 84 million unique TCR beta chains, about 10 million of which were shared by at least two donors. To remove PCR and sequencing errors, raw reads were error-corrected and collapsed into unique sequences using a nearest-neighbor algorithm that merged closely related sequences. V, D and J gene segments were assigned by aligning CDR3 sequences to IMGT reference sequences. Each retained sequence needed at least a six-nucleotide match to both a V gene segment and a J gene segment. Rearrangements were classified as productive when the CDR3 lacked stop codons and remained in frame with V and J, and all other rearrangements were classified as non-productive. Following IMGT convention, CDR3 was defined as the stretch from the second conserved V-encoded cysteine up to the conserved J-encoded phenylalanine. In an earlier analysis of approximately 590 of the donors, sequences lacking an unambiguous match to a single V gene segment were excluded. In an earlier analysis of 587 of the donors, a V segment was called functional when productive rearrangements were above 56.7%, and segregating when the standard deviation between donors exceeded 5%. A statistical classification framework was built for diagnosing cytomegalovirus status from the catalog of TCR beta chain sequences. V and J gene assignment, in a later analysis, came from comparing TCR nucleotide sequences with IMGT/GENE-DB human TR gene sequences. Using the TCRdist pipeline, a later analysis assigned CDR3 sequences along with most-parsimonious VDJ recombination scenarios. In a later analysis, every TCR beta chain was defined by the combination of its CDR3 amino acid sequence and its V-gene family, and reads without a unique V-gene family were dropped. As a way to deal with suspected cross-contamination and a sequencing artifact, a later analysis dropped 450 to 600 nucleotide sequences that were highly shared and had low generation probability. In a later analysis, a clonal expansion index for each public chain was calculated from normalized within-repertoire ranks of inferred template counts. In a later analysis, generation probabilities were computed with a VDJ recombination model fitted to out-of-frame rearrangements, and the resulting probabilities were checked against IGoR. In a later analysis, TCR-TCR, TCR-HLA and TCR-CMV co-occurrence was scored with hypergeometric tests, and a repertoire-size bias correction was applied to TCR pairs. To estimate false discovery rates, a later analysis permuted the HLA or CMV assignments 20 times. In a later analysis, co-occurring TCRs were grouped with DBSCAN, and TCRdist sequence similarity was added when clustering was performed within HLA-allele-positive subsets. Repertoires with fewer than 30,000 or more than 120,000 public chains, plus five repertoires with anomalous nucleotide sharing, were excluded from co-occurrence clustering. TCRdb took over this immuneACCESS table, retaining in-frame rearrangements with V and J assigned. Such tables are incomplete; in checked studies, under half of the missing clones stem from an unresolved V gene, and the remainder is unexplained. V, J and clone size reflect that table, while D and trimming were determined from the DNA. This sample's records show roughly 79,000 clones. Clones ranked in the top ten supply about 5% of the sample.

Comments on this clone: The antigen it binds to is not known.

This clonotype was obtained from a man aged 25 to 45 in good health and CMV-seronegative. The sequenced sample consisted of PBMCs.

The sequence in DNA is TGCGCCAGCAGCCGAGGGACAGACAGACTCTCTGGAAACACCATATATTTT. Translation gives CASSRGTDRLSGNTIYF. This chain joins TRBV5-1 to TRBJ1-3; TRBD1 agrees with 7 junctional bases. Per the germline V gene, SGHRS is the CDR1 and YFSETQ is the CDR2. From V the trimming removes 4 bases and from J it removes 0 bases, while the gene matches leave 10 bases of the junction unaccounted for. Counted from cysteine to phenylalanine, this CDR3 has 17 amino acids. Just CDR3 DNA is preserved here, 51 bases in frame from base 1. With the rest looked up from the reference TRBV5-1 and TRBJ1-3 genes rather than sequenced, the full variable domain is KAGVTQTPRYLIKTRGQQVTLSCSPISGHRSVSWYQQTPGQGLQFLFEYFSETQRNKGNFPGRFSGRQFSNSRSEMNVSTLELGDSALYLCASSRGTDRLSGNTIYFGEGSWLTVV.